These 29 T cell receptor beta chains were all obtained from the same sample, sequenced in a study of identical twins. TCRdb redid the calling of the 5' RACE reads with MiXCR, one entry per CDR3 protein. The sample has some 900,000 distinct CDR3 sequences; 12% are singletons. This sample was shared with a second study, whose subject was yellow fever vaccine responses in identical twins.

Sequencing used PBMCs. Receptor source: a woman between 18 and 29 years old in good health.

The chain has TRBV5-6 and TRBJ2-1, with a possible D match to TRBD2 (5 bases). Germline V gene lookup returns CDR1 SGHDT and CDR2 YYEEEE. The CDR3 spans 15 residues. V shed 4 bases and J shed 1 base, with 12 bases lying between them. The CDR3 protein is CASSTTGLSYNEQFF. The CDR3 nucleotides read TGTGCCAGCAGCACCACGGGGTTATCCTACAATGAGCAGTTCTTC.

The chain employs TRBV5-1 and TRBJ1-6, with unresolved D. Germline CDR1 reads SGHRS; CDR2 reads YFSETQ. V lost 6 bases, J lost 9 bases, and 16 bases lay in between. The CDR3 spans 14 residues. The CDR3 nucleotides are TGCGCCAGCACCGTACCCTCGCCAGGTTCACCCCTCCACTTT. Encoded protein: CASTVPSPGSPLHF. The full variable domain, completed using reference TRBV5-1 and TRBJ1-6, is KAGVTQTPRYLIKTRGQQVTLSCSPISGHRSVSWYQQTPGQGLQFLFEYFSETQRNKGNFPGRFSGRQFSNSRSEMNVSTLELGDSALYLCASTVPSPGSPLHFGNGTRLTVT.

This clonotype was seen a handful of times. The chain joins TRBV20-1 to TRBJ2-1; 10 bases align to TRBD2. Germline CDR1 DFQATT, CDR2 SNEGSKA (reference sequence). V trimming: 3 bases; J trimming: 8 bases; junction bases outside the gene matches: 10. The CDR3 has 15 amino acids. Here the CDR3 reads CSASSGLAGEDEQFF. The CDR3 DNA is TGCAGTGCTAGTTCTGGGCTAGCGGGAGAGGATGAGCAGTTCTTC.

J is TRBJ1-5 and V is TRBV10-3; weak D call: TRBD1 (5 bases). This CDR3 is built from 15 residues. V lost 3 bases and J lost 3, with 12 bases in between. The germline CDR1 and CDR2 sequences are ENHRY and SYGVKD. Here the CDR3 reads CAISESGGANQPQHF. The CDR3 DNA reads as TGTGCCATCAGTGAATCAGGAGGGGCCAATCAGCCCCAGCATTTT.

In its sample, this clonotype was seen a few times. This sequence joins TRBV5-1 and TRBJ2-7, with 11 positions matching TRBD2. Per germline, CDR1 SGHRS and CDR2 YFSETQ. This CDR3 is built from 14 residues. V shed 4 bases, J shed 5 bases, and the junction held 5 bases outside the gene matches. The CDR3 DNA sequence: TGCGCCAGCAGCATGACTAGCGGGAAGGACGAGCAGTACTTC. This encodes CASSMTSGKDEQYF.

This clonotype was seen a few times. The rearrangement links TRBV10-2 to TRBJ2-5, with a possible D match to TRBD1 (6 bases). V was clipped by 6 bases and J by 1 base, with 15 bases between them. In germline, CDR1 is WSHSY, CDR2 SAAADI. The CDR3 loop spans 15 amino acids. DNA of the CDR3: TGCGCCAGCAGCGATAGGACAGTTTTCCAAGAGACCCAGTACTTC. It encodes CASSDRTVFQETQYF.

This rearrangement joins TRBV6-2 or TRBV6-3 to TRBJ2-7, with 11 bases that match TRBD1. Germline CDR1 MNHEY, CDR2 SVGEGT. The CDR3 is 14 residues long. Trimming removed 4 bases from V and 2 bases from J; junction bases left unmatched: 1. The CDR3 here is CASSSDRGPYEQYV. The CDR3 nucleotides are TGTGCCAGCAGTTCGGACAGGGGGCCCTACGAGCAGTACGTC.

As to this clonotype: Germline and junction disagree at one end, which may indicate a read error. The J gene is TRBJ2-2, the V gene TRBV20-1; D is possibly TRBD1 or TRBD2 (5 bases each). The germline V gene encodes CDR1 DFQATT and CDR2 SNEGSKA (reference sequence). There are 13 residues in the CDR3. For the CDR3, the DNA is TGCAGTGTCAGATCGGGGACGGCCGGGGAGCTGTATTTT. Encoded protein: CSVRSGTAGELYF.

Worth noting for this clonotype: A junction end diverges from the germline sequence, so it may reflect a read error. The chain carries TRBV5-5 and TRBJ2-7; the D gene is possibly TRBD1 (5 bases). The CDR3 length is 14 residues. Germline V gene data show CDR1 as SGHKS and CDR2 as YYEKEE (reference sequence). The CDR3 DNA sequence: TGTGCCGGCAGCTCGACAGAACTATCCTACGAGCAGTACTTC. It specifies CAGSSTELSYEQYF.

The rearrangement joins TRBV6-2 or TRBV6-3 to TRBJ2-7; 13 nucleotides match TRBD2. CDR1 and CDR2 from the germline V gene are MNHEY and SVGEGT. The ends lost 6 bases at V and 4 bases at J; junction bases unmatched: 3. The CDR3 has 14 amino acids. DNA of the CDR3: TGTGCCAGCAGCCGGACTAGCGGGGGTTACGAGCAGTACGTC. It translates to CASSRTSGGYEQYV.

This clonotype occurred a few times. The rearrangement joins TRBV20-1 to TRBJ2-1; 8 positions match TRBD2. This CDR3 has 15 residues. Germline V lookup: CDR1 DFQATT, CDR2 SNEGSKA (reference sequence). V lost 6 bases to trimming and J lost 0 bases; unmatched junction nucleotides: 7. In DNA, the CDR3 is TGCAGTGCGAAACTAGCGGTGATCTCCTACAATGAGCAGTTCTTC. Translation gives CSAKLAVISYNEQFF.

CDR3 in amino acids: CASSLLGLAGVKTGELFF. For the CDR3, the DNA is TGCGCCAGCAGCTTGCTGGGACTAGCGGGAGTTAAGACCGGGGAGCTGTTTTTT. The chain couples TRBV5-1 to TRBJ2-2; TRBD2 matches at 14 bases. The CDR3 is 18 residues long. Per germline, CDR1 SGHRS and CDR2 YFSETQ. J was trimmed by 5 bases and V by 1 base; bases with no gene match: 7.

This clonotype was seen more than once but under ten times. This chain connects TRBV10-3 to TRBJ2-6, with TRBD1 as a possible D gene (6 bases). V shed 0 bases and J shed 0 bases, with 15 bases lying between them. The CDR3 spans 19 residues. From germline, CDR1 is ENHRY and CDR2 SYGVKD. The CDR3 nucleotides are TGTGCCATCAGTGAGTCGACTCAGGGGCTTATCTCTGGGGCCAACGTCCTGACTTTC. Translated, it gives CAISESTQGLISGANVLTF.

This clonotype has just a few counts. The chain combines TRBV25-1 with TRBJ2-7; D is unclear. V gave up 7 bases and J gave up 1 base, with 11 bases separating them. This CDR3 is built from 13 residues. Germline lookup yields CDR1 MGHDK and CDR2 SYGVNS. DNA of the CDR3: TGTGCCAGCACCCCCCCCTGGTCCTACGAGCAGTACTTC. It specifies CASTPPWSYEQYF.

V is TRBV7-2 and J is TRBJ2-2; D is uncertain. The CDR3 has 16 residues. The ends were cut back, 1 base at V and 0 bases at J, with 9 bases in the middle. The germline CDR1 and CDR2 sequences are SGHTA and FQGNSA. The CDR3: CASSLGPQANTGELFF. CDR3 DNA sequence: TGTGCCAGCAGCTTAGGCCCTCAGGCGAACACCGGGGAGCTGTTTTTT.

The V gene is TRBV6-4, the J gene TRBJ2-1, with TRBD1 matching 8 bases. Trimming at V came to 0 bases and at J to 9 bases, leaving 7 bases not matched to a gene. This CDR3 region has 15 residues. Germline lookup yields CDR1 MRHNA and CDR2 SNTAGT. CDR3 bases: TGTGCCAGCAGTGACTCGAGAACAGGGGGGACTGAGCAGTTCTTC. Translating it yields CASSDSRTGGTEQFF.

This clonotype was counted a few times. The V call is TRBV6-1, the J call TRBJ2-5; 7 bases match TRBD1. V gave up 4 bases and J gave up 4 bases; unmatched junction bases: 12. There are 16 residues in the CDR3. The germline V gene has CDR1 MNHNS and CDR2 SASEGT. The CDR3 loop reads CASSATTTGVGETQYF. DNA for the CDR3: TGTGCCAGCAGTGCGACGACTACAGGGGTCGGAGAGACCCAGTACTTC.

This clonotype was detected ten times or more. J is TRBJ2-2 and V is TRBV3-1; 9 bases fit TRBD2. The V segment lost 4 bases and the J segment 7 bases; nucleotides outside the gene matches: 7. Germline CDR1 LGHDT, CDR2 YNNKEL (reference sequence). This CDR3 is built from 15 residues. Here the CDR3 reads CASSPIAGAVGELFF. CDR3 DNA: TGTGCCAGCAGCCCAATAGCGGGAGCGGTCGGGGAGCTGTTTTTT.

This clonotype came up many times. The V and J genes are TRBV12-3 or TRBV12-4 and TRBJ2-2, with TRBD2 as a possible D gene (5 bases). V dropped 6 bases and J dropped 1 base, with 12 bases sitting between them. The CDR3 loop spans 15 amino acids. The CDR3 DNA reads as TGTGCCAGCAGATCTACCGGGGAGAACACCGGGGAGCTGTTTTTT. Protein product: CASRSTGENTGELFF.

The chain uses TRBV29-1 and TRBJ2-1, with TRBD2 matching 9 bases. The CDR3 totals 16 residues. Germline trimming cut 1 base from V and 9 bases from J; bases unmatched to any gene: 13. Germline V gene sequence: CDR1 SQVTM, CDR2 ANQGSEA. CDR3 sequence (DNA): TGCAGCGTTGAAGCTCTCGGGATAGCGGGAGATGTTGAGCAGTTCTTC. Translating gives CSVEALGIAGDVEQFF.

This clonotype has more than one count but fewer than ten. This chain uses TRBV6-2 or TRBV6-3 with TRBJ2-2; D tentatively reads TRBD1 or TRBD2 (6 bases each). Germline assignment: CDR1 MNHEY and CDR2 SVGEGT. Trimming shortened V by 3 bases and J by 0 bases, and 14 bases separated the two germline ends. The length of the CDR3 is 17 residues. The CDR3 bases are TGTGCCAGCAGTTATCGTTTAGGGGGGCCGAACACCGGGGAGCTGTTTTTT. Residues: CASSYRLGGPNTGELFF.

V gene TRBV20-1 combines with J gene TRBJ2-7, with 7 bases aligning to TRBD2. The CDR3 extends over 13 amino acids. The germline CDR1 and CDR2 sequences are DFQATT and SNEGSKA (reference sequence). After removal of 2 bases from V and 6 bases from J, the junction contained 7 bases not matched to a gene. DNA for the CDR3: TGCAGTGCTAGATCTGCGGGAGCTGGCGAGCAGTACTTC. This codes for CSARSAGAGEQYF.

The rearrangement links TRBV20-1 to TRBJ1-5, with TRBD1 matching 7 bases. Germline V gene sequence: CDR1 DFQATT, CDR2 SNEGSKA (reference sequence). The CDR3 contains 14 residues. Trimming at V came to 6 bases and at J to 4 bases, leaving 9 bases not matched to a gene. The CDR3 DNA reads TGCAGTGCCAGACGACAGGGCCAAAATCAGCCCCAGCATTTT. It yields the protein CSARRQGQNQPQHF.

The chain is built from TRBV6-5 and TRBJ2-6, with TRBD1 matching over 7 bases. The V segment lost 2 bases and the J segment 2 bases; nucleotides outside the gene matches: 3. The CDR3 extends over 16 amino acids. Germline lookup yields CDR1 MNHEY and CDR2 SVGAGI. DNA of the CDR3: TGTGCCAGCAGTTACGGTGGACAGGCTGGGGCCAACGTCCTGACTTTC. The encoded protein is CASSYGGQAGANVLTF.

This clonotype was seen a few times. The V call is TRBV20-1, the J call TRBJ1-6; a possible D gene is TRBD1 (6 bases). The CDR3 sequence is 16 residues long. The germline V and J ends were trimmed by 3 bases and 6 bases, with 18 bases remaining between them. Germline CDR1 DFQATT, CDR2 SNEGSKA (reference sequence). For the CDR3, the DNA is TGCAGTGCTAGCCGGGTGGGGGCGTTCTCTAATTCACCCCTCCACTTT. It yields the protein CSASRVGAFSNSPLHF.

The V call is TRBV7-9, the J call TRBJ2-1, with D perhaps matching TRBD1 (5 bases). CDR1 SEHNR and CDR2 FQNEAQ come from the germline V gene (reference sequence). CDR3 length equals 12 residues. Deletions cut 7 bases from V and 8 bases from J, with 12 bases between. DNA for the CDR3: TGTGCCAGCACCACATGGGGCGATGAGCAGTTCTTC. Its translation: CASTTWGDEQFF.

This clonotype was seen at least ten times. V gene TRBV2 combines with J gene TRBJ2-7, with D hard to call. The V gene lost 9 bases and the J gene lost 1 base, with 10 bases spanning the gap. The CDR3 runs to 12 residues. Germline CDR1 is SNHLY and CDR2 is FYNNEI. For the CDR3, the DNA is TGTGCCAGTCGAGTAGATTCCTACGAGCAGTACTTC. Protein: CASRVDSYEQYF.

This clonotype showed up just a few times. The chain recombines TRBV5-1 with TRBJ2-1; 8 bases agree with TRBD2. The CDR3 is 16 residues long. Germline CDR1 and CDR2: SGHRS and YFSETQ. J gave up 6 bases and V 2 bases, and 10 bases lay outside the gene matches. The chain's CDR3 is CASSFGYGTSFNEQFF. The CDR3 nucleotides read TGCGCCAGCAGCTTCGGGTATGGGACTAGTTTCAATGAGCAGTTCTTC.

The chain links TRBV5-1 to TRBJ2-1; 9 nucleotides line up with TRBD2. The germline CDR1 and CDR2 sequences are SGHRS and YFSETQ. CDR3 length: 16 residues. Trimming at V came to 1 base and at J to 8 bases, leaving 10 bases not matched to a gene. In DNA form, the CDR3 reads TGCGCCAGCAGCTTGAGGGGACTAGCAATAGAGGATGAGCAGTTCTTC. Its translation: CASSLRGLAIEDEQFF.